Listed here is a single T cell receptor (beta chain). The antigen remains unidentified. CD4+ and CD8+ T cells were sorted from PBMCs. Extracted RNA was reverse transcribed into cDNA, the sequencing template. Libraries were prepared by immunoSEQ multiplex PCR; TCRdb keeps only in-frame clonotypes and omits some of them. The repertoire holds around 97,000 clones, roughly 53% seen once, with 8.8% in the top ten. This record comes from a study of CD8+ T cells in alopecia areata. The study's findings and limits: The study found TCR sharing across patients less clear than in mice, possibly for HLA reasons. For lesional scalp, especially alopecia totalis/universalis, clonality was higher than in normal scalp. Sequencing of scalp samples also includes resident alphabeta T cells from normal skin.

The CDR3 extends over 15 amino acids. Germline trimming cut 5 bases from V and 2 bases from J; bases unmatched to any gene: 6. Germline V lookup: CDR1 SNHLY, CDR2 FYNNEI. The sequenced material came from CD4+ T cells sorted from blood. This rearrangement joins TRBV2 to TRBJ1-5; 7 bases match TRBD1. The sequence was collected from a human donor in good health. CDR3 DNA: TGTGCCAGCAGTTTGCAGGGGGTAGGCAATCAGCCCCAGCATTTT. Translated, it gives CASSLQGVGNQPQHF.